This passage covers 23 T cell receptor beta chains from one sample sequenced in a study of regulatory T cells in long-lasting Graves disease. To make TCR beta libraries, researchers used iRepertoire HTBI primers and Arm-PCR of CDR3 regions. Using its own MiXCR run on the multiplex PCR reads, TCRdb lists one record per CDR3 protein. The top ten clones hold 12% of a sample with hundreds of thousands of distinct CDR3 sequences, 15% to 20% of them seen once. The time point: newly diagnosed GD, antithyroid drugs for less than 3 months. PBMC-extracted RNA yielded the TCR library. This sample was shared with a second study, whose subject was T cells in Graves' hyperthyroidism and ophthalmopathy.

The sample here was peripheral blood mononuclear cells (PBMCs), taken at new diagnosis, from a patient treated with antithyroid drugs. Receptors originate from a man aged 18 to 30 with Graves disease.

The rearrangement links TRBV4-1 to TRBJ2-7; D may be TRBD1 (6 bases). CDR1 and CDR2 from the germline V gene are MGHRA and YSYEKL. The CDR3 loop spans 14 amino acids. Trimming removed 3 bases from V and 11 bases from J, with 20 bases in between. CDR3 in DNA: TGCGCCAGCAGCCAGGACAGTAAGGGGTCGCGAGAGTACTTC. It specifies CASSQDSKGSREYF.

This clonotype was seen repeatedly, ten times or more. This sequence joins TRBV12-3 or TRBV12-4 and TRBJ2-4; D is possibly TRBD1 or TRBD2 (5 bases each). The V end was cut by 2 bases, the J end by 0 bases, with 14 bases between. The CDR3 extends over 17 amino acids. This CDR3 reads CASSLFGGVLAKNIQYF. CDR3 sequence (DNA): TGTGCCAGCAGTTTATTTGGGGGAGTGCTAGCCAAAAACATTCAGTACTTC.

In this sample, this clonotype turned up many times. The genes are TRBV7-9 and TRBJ1-1; D gene ambiguous. Germline values: CDR1 SEHNR, CDR2 FQNEAQ (reference sequence). V was clipped by 5 bases and J by 3 bases, with 13 bases between them. The CDR3 sequence is 14 residues long. In DNA, the CDR3 is TGTGCCAGCAGCCTGGGGATCGGGGACACTGAAGCTTTCTTT. This encodes CASSLGIGDTEAFF.

This clonotype was seen ten or more times. The chain couples TRBV29-1 to TRBJ2-1; D unclear. The CDR3 sequence is 13 residues long. Germline V lookup: CDR1 SQVTM, CDR2 ANQGSEA. V lost 4 bases and J 2 bases, leaving 9 bases between the germline ends. CDR3 nucleotide sequence: TGCAGCGTTGCTCCGGCTGCCTACAATGAGCAGTTCTTC. It encodes CSVAPAAYNEQFF.

Many counts were recorded for this clonotype. Germline is not matched at one junction end, which may reflect a read error. The chain has TRBV6-1 and TRBJ1-1; D gene unclear. The CDR3 contains 11 residues. Germline V gene sequence: CDR1 MNHNS, CDR2 SASEGT. Written as DNA, the CDR3 is TGTGCCAGCAGTGACGGCTACACCGTGCTTTTT. Its translation is CASSDGYTVLF.

This clonotype was observed many times. The J gene is TRBJ1-5, the V gene TRBV30; the match to TRBD1 covers 9 bases. Germline V gene lookup returns CDR1 GTSNPN and CDR2 SVGIG (reference sequence). CDR3 length: 17 residues. Losses at the gene ends were 0 bases for V and 7 bases for J; bases not matched to a gene: 13. CDR3 in amino acids: CAWSVLGRGQGDQPQHF. The CDR3 DNA follows: TGTGCCTGGAGTGTACTTGGCAGGGGACAGGGCGACCAGCCCCAGCATTTT.

This clonotype was detected ten times or more. V usage is TRBV6-1 and J usage is TRBJ1-1; D ambiguous. Germline CDR1 reads MNHNS; CDR2 reads SASEGT. Trimming stripped 5 bases from V and 3 bases from J, with 16 bases between. The CDR3 sequence is 15 residues long. CDR3 DNA: TGTGCCAGCAGTCAAGTGATGGGGTTGCACACTGAAGCTTTCTTT. Amino acids: CASSQVMGLHTEAFF.

The chain employs TRBV5-1 and TRBJ2-7, with 8 bases aligning to TRBD2. Germline V gene data show CDR1 as SGHRS and CDR2 as YFSETQ. The CDR3 length is 16 residues. The V and J ends lost 4 bases and 3 bases, in that order; junction bases with no gene match: 12. CDR3 DNA sequence: TGCGCCAGCAGCAAAGGGGGACTAGAATTCCTCTACGAGCAGTACTTC. It translates to CASSKGGLEFLYEQYF.

In this sample, this clonotype turned up many times. The chain recombines TRBV29-1 with TRBJ2-3; tentative D call: TRBD2 (6 bases). The CDR3 totals 13 residues. CDR1 and CDR2 (germline): SQVTM, ANQGSEA. V was trimmed by 3 bases and J by 4 bases, leaving 11 bases between them. The CDR3 sequence: CSVDGGEADTQYF. The CDR3 DNA is TGCAGCGTTGATGGAGGGGAGGCAGATACGCAGTATTTT.

There are many counts of this clonotype. This sequence joins TRBV7-8 and TRBJ1-5; D call uncertain. V dropped 0 bases and J dropped 5 bases, with 17 bases sitting between them. The CDR3 extends over 17 amino acids. Per the germline V gene, CDR1 is SGHVS and CDR2 is FQNEAQ. This CDR3 is CASSLALHRSGYQPQHF. CDR3 DNA: TGTGCCAGCAGCTTAGCGTTACATAGGAGCGGTTATCAGCCCCAGCATTTT.

Many counts were recorded for this clonotype. The rearrangement links TRBV11-1 to TRBJ2-1, with D unresolved. Per the germline V gene, CDR1 is SGHAT and CDR2 is FQDESV (reference sequence). There are 16 residues in the CDR3. V lost 3 bases and J 3 bases, leaving 15 bases between the germline ends. The CDR3 region is CASSLSTGPSYNEQFF. For the CDR3, the DNA is TGTGCCAGCAGCTTGTCGACCGGGCCGAGCTACAATGAGCAGTTCTTC.

V usage is TRBV7-9 and J usage is TRBJ2-1, with 15 bases that match TRBD2. The CDR3 covers 21 residues. CDR1 SEHNR and CDR2 FQNEAQ come from the germline V gene (reference sequence). V shed 4 bases and J 2 bases; nucleotides not matched to a gene: 15. CDR3 residues: CASSSTLPSGTSGRPYNEQFF. In DNA form, the CDR3 reads TGTGCCAGCAGCTCCACGCTTCCCTCCGGGACTAGCGGGAGGCCCTACAATGAGCAGTTCTTC.

The chain employs TRBV12-3 or TRBV12-4 and TRBJ1-1; D remains unclear. Trimming shortened V by 3 bases and J by 3 bases, and 11 bases separated the two germline ends. This CDR3 has 14 amino acids. CDR3 loop: CASSFKGSYTEAFF. As DNA, the CDR3 is TGTGCCAGCAGTTTTAAAGGGAGCTACACTGAAGCTTTCTTT.

V and J are TRBV15 and TRBJ2-2; maybe TRBD1 (6 bases). This CDR3 is built from 16 residues. V was clipped by 3 bases and J by 0 bases, with 11 bases between them. Germline V CDR1 and CDR2: LNHNV, YYDKDF (reference sequence). The CDR3: CATSSRQETNTGELFF. The CDR3 coding sequence is TGTGCCACCAGCAGCCGACAGGAGACGAACACCGGGGAGCTGTTTTTT.

In the case of this clonotype: One end of the junction does not line up with germline, which may come from a read error. The chain carries TRBV7-9 and TRBJ1-5, with D unresolved. Germline V gene lookup returns CDR1 SEHNR and CDR2 FQNEAQ (reference sequence). This CDR3 has 15 amino acids. The DNA of the CDR3 is TGTGCCAGCAGCTTAGGGGAATATAGCAATCAGCCCCAGCATTTC. Translation: CASSLGEYSNQPQHF.

This clonotype was counted many times. The chain has TRBV11-2 and TRBJ1-1, with D possibly matching TRBD1 (6 bases). With 1 base removed from V and 3 bases from J, the gap between germline ends came to 18 bases. The CDR3 consists of 17 residues. Germline CDR1 SGHAT, CDR2 FQNNGV. The CDR3 here is CASSLAPGGIGYTEAFF. The DNA of the CDR3 is TGTGCCAGCAGCTTAGCCCCTGGGGGCATTGGTTACACTGAAGCTTTCTTT.

V gene TRBV4-1 combines with J gene TRBJ2-7; D call uncertain. This CDR3 contains 15 residues. V was shortened by 0 bases and J by 5 bases, with 14 bases between the two germline ends. Germline V gene data show CDR1 as MGHRA and CDR2 as YSYEKL. The CDR3 DNA follows: TGCGCCAGCAGCCAAGATATGGCAGCTTCCCACGAGCAGTACTTC. Its protein product is CASSQDMAASHEQYF.

This clonotype was seen many times. This chain links TRBV28 with TRBJ1-1, with D unclear. V was pared by 6 bases and J by 3 bases, with 14 bases between. CDR1 is MDHEN and CDR2 is SYDVKM in the germline V gene. The CDR3 consists of 14 residues. The CDR3 reads CASSPGNTHTEAFF. Written as DNA, the CDR3 is TGTGCCAGCAGCCCTGGTAACACTCACACTGAAGCTTTCTTT.

This clonotype was found many times. The chain links TRBV5-4 to TRBJ2-5; no clear D. The V gene lost 4 bases and the J gene lost 5 bases, with 18 bases spanning the gap. Germline loops: CDR1 SGHNT, CDR2 YYREEE (reference sequence). This CDR3 has 15 amino acids. The CDR3 reads CASSLKGHSGETQYF. CDR3 coding DNA: TGTGCCAGCAGCCTAAAGGGCCATTCCGGCGAGACCCAGTACTTC.

This clonotype has ten or more counts. This chain links TRBV6-2 or TRBV6-3 with TRBJ2-3, with D possibly TRBD2 on 5 matching bases. Germline lookup yields CDR1 MNHEY and CDR2 SVGEGT. The germline V and J ends were trimmed by 4 bases and 2 bases, with 13 bases remaining between them. This CDR3 has 15 residues. The CDR3 DNA reads as TGTGCCAGCAGTTTTAGGGCAGCGGACACAGATACGCAGTATTTT. Translating gives CASSFRAADTDTQYF.

V and J are TRBV11-3 and TRBJ2-5, with 10 bases fitting TRBD2. The trim removed 5 bases at V and 4 bases at J, leaving 10 bases unmatched. Germline lookup yields CDR1 SGHNT and CDR2 YENEEA. CDR3 length: 16 residues. The CDR3 spells CASSRVLAGYRETQYF. CDR3 DNA sequence: TGTGCCAGCAGCCGCGTACTAGCGGGATATAGAGAGACCCAGTACTTC.

This clonotype was observed at least ten times. CDR3 coding DNA: TGTGCCAGCAGCTTGTACCGGGGAGCAAAAGAGGATCAGCCCCAGCATTTT. Translation gives CASSLYRGAKEDQPQHF. The chain has TRBV5-8 and TRBJ1-5, with D unclear. CDR1 is SGHTS and CDR2 is YDEGEE in the germline V gene. Trimming pared 1 base from V and 5 bases from J, leaving 19 bases between. This CDR3 comprises 17 residues.

The CDR3 DNA is TGTGCCAGCAGTCCCAGGACTAGCGGGAGGTACGAGCAGTACTTC. Amino acid sequence: CASSPRTSGRYEQYF. This chain joins TRBV12-3 or TRBV12-4 and TRBJ2-7; 14 nucleotides match TRBD2. The CDR3 is 15 residues long. After removal of 5 bases from V and 4 bases from J, the junction contained 4 bases not matched to a gene.